This TCR beta chain was captured in a study of T cell responses to AZD1222 COVID-19 vaccine. Profiled with immunoSEQ multiplex PCR; TCRdb holds only in-frame clones, not every one. Of 100,000 to 150,000 clones detected, under 90% appear once; the ten largest clones hold almost 4.5%. V lost 0 bases to trimming and J lost 2 bases; unmatched junction nucleotides: 3. Germline V CDR1 and CDR2: LGHNA, YNFKEQ. This CDR3 is 15 amino acids long. Study-level results: Unmutated variant regions reportedly attract nearly half of all spike-specific TCRs. Repertoire sampling happened only post peak T cell response. Just a handful of AZD1222 recipients tested seropositive at baseline.

In regard to this clone: Its antigen remains unknown.

V is TRBV4-2 and J is TRBJ2-5, with 7 positions matching TRBD1. The sample here was peripheral blood, taken on day 0 of AZD1222 vaccination. This receptor was obtained from an adult in good health. CDR3 protein: CASSQDDRVQETQYF. The CDR3, as DNA: TGTGCCAGCAGCCAAGACGACAGGGTTCAAGAGACCCAGTACTTC.